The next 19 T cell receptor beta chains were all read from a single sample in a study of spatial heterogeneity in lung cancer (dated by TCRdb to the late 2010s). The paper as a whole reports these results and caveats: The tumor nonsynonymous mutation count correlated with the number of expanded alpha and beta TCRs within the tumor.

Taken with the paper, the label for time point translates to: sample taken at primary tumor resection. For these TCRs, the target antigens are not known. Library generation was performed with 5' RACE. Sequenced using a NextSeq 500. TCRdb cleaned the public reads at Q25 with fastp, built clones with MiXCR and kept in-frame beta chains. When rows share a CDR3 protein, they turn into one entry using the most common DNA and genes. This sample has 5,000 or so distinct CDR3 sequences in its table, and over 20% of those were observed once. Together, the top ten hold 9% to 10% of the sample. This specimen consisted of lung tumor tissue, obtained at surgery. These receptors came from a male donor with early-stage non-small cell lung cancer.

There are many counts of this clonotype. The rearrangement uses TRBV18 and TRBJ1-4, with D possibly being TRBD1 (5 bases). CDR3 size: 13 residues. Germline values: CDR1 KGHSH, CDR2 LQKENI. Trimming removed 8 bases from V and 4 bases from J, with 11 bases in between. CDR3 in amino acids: CASQGGRNEKLFF. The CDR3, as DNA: TGTGCCAGCCAGGGCGGACGTAATGAAAAACTGTTTTTT.

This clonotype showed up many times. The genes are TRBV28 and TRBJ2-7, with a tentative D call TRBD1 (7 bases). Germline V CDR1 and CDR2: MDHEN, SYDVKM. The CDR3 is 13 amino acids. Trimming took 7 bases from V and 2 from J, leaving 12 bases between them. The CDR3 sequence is CASMPRGAYEQYF. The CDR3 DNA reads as TGTGCCAGCATGCCCAGGGGGGCCTACGAGCAGTACTTC. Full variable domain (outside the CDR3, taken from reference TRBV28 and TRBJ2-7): DVKVTQSSRYLVKRTGEKVFLECVQDMDHENMFWYRQDPGLGLRLIYFSYDVKMKEKGDIPEGYSVSREKKERFSLILESASTNQTSMYLCASMPRGAYEQYFGPGTRLTVT.

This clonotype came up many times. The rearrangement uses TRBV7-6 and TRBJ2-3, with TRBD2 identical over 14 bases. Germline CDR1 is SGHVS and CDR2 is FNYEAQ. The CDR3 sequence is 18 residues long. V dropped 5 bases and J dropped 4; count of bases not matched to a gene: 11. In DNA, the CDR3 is TGTGCCAGCAGCAGGGGGACTAGCGGGAGAGGTGTGGCAGATACGCAGTATTTT. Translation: CASSRGTSGRGVADTQYF.

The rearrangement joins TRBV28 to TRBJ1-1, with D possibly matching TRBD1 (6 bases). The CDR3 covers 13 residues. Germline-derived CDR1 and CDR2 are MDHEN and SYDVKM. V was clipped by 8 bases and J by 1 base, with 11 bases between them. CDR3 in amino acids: CASRWGANTEAFF. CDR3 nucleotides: TGTGCCAGCCGGTGGGGGGCGAACACTGAAGCTTTCTTT.

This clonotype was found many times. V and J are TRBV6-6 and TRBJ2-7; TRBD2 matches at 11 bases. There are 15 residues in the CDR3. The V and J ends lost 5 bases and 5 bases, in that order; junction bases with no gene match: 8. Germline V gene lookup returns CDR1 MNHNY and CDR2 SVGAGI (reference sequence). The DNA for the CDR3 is TGTGCCAGCAGTCCCACTAGCGGGAGTTCCCACGAGCAGTACTTC. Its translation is CASSPTSGSSHEQYF.

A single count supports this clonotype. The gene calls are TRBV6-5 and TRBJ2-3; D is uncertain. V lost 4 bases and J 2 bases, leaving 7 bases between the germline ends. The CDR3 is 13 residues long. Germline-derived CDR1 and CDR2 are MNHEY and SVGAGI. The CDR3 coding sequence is TGTGCCAGCAGTTCCCTTTACACAGATACGCAGTATTTT. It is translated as CASSSLYTDTQYF.

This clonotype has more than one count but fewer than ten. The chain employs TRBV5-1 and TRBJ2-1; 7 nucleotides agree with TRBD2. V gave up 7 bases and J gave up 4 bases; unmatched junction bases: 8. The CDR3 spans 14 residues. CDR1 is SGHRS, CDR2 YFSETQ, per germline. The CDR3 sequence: CASRLAETYNEQFF. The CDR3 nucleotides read TGCGCCAGCCGGCTAGCGGAGACTTACAATGAGCAGTTCTTC.

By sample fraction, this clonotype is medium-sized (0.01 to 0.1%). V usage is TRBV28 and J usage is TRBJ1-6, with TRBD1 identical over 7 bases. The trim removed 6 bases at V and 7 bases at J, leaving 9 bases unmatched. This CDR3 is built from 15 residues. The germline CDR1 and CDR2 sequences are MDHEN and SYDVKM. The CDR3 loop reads CASRPPGQSNSPLHF. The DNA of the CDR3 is TGTGCCAGCAGGCCTCCGGGACAGAGCAATTCACCCCTCCACTTT.

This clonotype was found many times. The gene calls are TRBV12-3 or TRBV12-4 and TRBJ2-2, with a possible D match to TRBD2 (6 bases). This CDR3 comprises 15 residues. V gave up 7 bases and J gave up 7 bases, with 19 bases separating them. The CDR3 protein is CASTPQEVGGGELFF. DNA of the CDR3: TGTGCCAGCACCCCCCAGGAGGTCGGGGGCGGGGAGCTGTTTTTT.

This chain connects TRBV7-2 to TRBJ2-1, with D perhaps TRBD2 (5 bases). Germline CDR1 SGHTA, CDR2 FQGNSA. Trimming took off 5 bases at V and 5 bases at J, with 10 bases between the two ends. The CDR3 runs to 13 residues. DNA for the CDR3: TGTGCCAGCAGCAGCGGCAGCCACAATGAGCAGTTCTTC. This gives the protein CASSSGSHNEQFF.

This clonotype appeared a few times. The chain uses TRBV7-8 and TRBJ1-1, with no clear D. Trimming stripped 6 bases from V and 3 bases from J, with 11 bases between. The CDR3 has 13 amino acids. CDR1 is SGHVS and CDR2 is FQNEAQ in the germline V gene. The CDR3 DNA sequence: TGTGCCAGCAGATTGACTGCGGACACTGAAGCTTTCTTT. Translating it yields CASRLTADTEAFF.

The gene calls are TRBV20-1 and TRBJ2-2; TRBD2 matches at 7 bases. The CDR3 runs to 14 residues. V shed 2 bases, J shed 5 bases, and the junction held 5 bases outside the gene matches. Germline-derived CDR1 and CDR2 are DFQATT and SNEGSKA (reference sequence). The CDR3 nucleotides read TGCAGTGCTAGACAAGCGGGGCGGACCGGGGAGCTGTTTTTT. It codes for CSARQAGRTGELFF.

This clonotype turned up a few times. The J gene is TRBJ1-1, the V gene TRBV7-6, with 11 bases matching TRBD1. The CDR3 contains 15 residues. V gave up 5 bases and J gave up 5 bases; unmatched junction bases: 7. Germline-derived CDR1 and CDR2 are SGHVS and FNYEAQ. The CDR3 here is CASSAAGTGGTEAFF. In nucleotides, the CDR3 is TGTGCCAGCAGCGCGGCCGGGACAGGGGGTACTGAAGCTTTCTTT.

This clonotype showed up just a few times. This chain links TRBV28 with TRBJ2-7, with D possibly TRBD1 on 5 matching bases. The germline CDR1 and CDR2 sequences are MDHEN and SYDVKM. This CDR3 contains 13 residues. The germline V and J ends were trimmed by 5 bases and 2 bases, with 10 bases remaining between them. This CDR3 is CASSDDSPYEQYF. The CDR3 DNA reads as TGTGCCAGCAGTGATGACAGTCCCTACGAGCAGTACTTC.

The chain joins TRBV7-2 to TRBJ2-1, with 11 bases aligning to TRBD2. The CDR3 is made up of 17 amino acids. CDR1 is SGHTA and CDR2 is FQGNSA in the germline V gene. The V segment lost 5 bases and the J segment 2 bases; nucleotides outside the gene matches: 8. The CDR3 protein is CASSGKTSGIPYNEQFF. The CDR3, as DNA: TGTGCCAGCAGCGGGAAGACTAGCGGGATCCCCTACAATGAGCAGTTCTTC.

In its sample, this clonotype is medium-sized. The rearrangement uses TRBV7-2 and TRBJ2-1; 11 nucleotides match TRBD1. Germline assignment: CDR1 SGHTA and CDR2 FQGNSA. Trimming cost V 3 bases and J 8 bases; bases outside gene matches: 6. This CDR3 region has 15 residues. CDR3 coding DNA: TGTGCCAGCAGCTTCGTGTGGGACAGGGGGGATGAGCAGTTCTTC. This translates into CASSFVWDRGDEQFF.

This CDR3 reads CASRPPQGAMNTEAFF. Here the CDR3 DNA reads TGCGCCAGCAGGCCACCACAGGGGGCTATGAACACTGAAGCTTTCTTT. This rearrangement joins TRBV5-1 to TRBJ1-1, with 9 positions matching TRBD1. Looked up from germline, CDR1 is SGHRS and CDR2 is YFSETQ. This CDR3 comprises 16 residues. V trimming: 5 bases; J trimming: 0 bases; junction bases outside the gene matches: 8.

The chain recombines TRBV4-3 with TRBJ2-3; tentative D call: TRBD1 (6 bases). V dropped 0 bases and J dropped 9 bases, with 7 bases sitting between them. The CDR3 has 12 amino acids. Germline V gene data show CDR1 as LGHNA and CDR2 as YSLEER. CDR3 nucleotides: TGCGCCAGCAGCCAAGATGGGGGCACGCAGTATTTT. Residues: CASSQDGGTQYF.

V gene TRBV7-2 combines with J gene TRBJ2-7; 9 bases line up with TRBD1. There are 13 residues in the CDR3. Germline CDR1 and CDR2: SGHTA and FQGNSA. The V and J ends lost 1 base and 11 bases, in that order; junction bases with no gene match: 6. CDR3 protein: CASSLGGQGRKYF. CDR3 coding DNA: TGTGCCAGCAGCTTAGGGGGACAGGGTCGTAAGTACTTC.